The source of this T cell receptor (beta chain) is a study of radiotherapy plus CTLA-4 blockade in lung cancer. Clones were sequenced by immunoSEQ multiplex PCR, and TCRdb holds only the in-frame ones, with some missing. This table has approximately 100,000 clones, about 85% appearing once. Those patients who had chemo-refractory metastatic non-small-cell lung cancer were given focal radiation along with CTLA-4 blockade through ipilimumab. V lost 0 bases, J lost 9 bases, and 12 bases lay in between. Germline lookup yields CDR1 WSHSY and CDR2 SAAADI. The CDR3 extends over 13 amino acids. The starting material was peripheral blood, obtained from a patient treated with radiotherapy plus ipilimumab. The chain has TRBV10-2 and TRBJ2-7; no clear D gene. The sequence came from a human donor with non-small cell lung cancer that progressed on radiotherapy plus ipilimumab. Some clones in this sample may be carry-over from other donors' samples. The CDR3: CASSESSTAGQYF. CDR3 bases: TGCGCCAGCAGTGAGTCTTCGACGGCAGGGCAGTACTTC.